The sequence of this T cell receptor beta chain was determined in a study of T-cell reconstitution after alpha-beta-depleted transplantation in children. Study-level points and caveats: Diversity of TCRbeta at day 60 was high in some patients, arising from surviving recipient T cells and thymic progenitors.

Only a few counts were recorded for this clonotype. No antigen is known for it. TCRbeta library preparation incorporated unique molecular identifiers. Via MiXCR, TCRdb re-called the PCR reads, giving one row per CDR3 protein. The sample has hundreds of thousands of distinct CDR3 sequences, 15% to 20% seen once; the top ten hold approximately 5%. Germline V gene data show CDR1 as LGHNT and CDR2 as FRNRAP. The CDR3 contains 12 residues. Trimming removed 2 bases from V and 3 bases from J, with 5 bases in between. The sample in question was PBMCs, mostly from graft donor cells, obtained 360 days after TCRalphabeta/CD19-depleted stem cell transplant. The receptor's source is a male patient younger than 18 who had a stem cell transplant for acute lymphoblastic leukemia, so the T cells may come from the graft donor. The J gene is TRBJ2-7, the V gene TRBV12-5; D unclear. In nucleotides, the CDR3 is TGTGCTAGTGGTTTGAACGTCTACGAGCAGTACTTC. Its protein is CASGLNVYEQYF. Together with reference TRBV12-5 and TRBJ2-7, the CDR3 gives the full variable domain: DARVTQTPRHKVTEMGQEVTMRCQPILGHNTVFWYRQTMMQGLELLAYFRNRAPLDDSGMPKDRFSAEMPDATLATLKIQPSEPRDSAVYFCASGLNVYEQYFGPGTRLTVT.